This T cell receptor (beta chain) came from a study of T cell changes during pregnancy in multiple sclerosis. The repertoire was sequenced with immunoSEQ multiplex PCR; TCRdb's copy has only in-frame clones and lacks some. The sample includes approximately 90,000 clones, roughly 90% of them seen just once. This CDR3 region has 14 residues. CDR1 is KGHSH, CDR2 LQKENI, per germline. With 4 bases removed from V and 0 bases from J, the gap between germline ends came to 10 bases. The sequencing here drew on peripheral blood, taken before pregnancy. This TCR came from a female donor with multiple sclerosis, enrolled in a pregnancy study. The chain has TRBV18 and TRBJ2-7; D perhaps matches TRBD1 (6 bases). CDR3 sequence (DNA): TGTGCCAGCTCACGGACAGTCAGCTCCTACGAGCAGTACTTC. Protein product: CASSRTVSSYEQYF.